This record covers a single T cell receptor beta chain. The sample comes from a study of PD-1 blockade in mismatch repair-deficient tumors. Overall study context: Patients had over ten mismatch repair-deficient cancer types and were previously treated and progressing.

Sequencing used immunoSEQ multiplex PCR; TCRdb keeps in-frame clones, though not all of them. The table has 70,000 to 95,000 clones, roughly 80% seen once. CDR1 GTSNPN and CDR2 SVGIG come from the germline V gene (reference sequence). The CDR3 is 14 amino acids. V shed 2 bases and J 5 bases; nucleotides not matched to a gene: 7. The clonotype was recovered from an adult with mismatch repair-deficient cancer. The V gene is TRBV30, the J gene TRBJ2-3, with 7 nucleotides matching TRBD1. The specimen comprised peripheral blood, sampled 44 weeks after starting pembrolizumab. The CDR3 protein is CAWSKVGGIDTQYF. For the CDR3, the DNA is TGTGCCTGGAGTAAAGTAGGGGGCATAGATACGCAGTATTTT.